This TCR beta chain was identified in a study of shared clonotypes between healthy human individuals. Looked up from germline, CDR1 is MNHNY and CDR2 is SVGAGI (reference sequence). CDR3 length: 14 residues. The V end lost 2 bases, the J end lost 0 bases, and 7 bases lay between the germline ends. With regard to this clone: The antigen remains undetermined.

Whole-study findings and limits: Generally, naive subsets came out with larger estimated richness than memory subsets.

Original methodology: Quality scores were absent from the junction-only immunoSEQ sequences, so filtering differed. TCRdb keeps only in-frame clones here, not all; method: immunoSEQ multiplex PCR. V, J and clone size reflect that table, while D and trimming were determined from the DNA. This sample has 2 million to 2.5 million clones, with 80% to 95% found just once. The gene calls are TRBV6-6 and TRBJ1-1; no reliable D call. This TCR was recovered from a young man in good health. Some clones in this sample may be carry-over from other donors' samples. The sequencing input was naive CD4+ T cells from PBMCs. Subset defined: CD45RA+ positively selected. The CDR3 is CASSYRVMNTEAFF. Here the CDR3 DNA reads TGTGCCAGCAGTTACAGGGTGATGAACACTGAAGCTTTCTTT.